Below are 24 T cell receptor beta chains sequenced from a single sample in a study of beta chain features in type 1 diabetes. Antigen specificity for these receptors is unknown. The investigators reverse transcribed all of the isolated RNA, so they sequenced expressed TCRB transcripts. The repertoire was sequenced with immunoSEQ multiplex PCR; TCRdb's copy has only in-frame clones and lacks some. This sample has hundreds of thousands of clones, with around an eighth found just once. Study conclusions and caveats: A moderate, significant TCRB CDR3 shortening appeared in type 1 diabetes across four CD4+ subsets.

The sequencing sample was made of naive CD4+ T cells from blood. These receptors all stem from a man aged 18-30 years with type 1 diabetes.

This clone was counted only a few times. Mismatch with germline at one junction end may stem from a read error. This chain links TRBV7-7 with TRBJ1-1, with TRBD1 as a possible D gene (5 bases). Germline V gene data show CDR1 as SSHAT and CDR2 as FNYEAQ (reference sequence). The CDR3 extends over 13 amino acids. The CDR3 loop reads CASSLQANTEAFF. The DNA of the CDR3 is TGTGCTAGCAGCTTACAGGCTAACACTGAAGCTTTCTTT.

V usage is TRBV27 and J usage is TRBJ2-7, with D maybe TRBD2 (6 bases). V shed 3 bases and J shed 3 bases, with 18 bases lying between them. Germline lookup yields CDR1 MNHEY and CDR2 SMNVEV (reference sequence). This CDR3 is 16 amino acids long. The CDR3 DNA reads TGTGCCAGCAGTTTGTCGCGACATGCGGGGTACTACGAGCAGTACTTC. This encodes CASSLSRHAGYYEQYF.

In its sample, this clone was seen many times. The genes are TRBV7-2 and TRBJ2-5; D gene uncertain. The germline gives CDR1 SGHTA, CDR2 FQGNSA. The V and J ends lost 5 bases and 2 bases respectively, with 12 bases between them. CDR3 size: 14 residues. CDR3 region: CASSPQQSQETQYF. The CDR3 nucleotides are TGTGCCAGCAGCCCACAGCAGAGTCAAGAGACCCAGTACTTC.

This clone was counted between two and nine times. This CDR3 reads CASSSLTGTGLHTQYF. CDR3 coding DNA: TGTGCCAGCAGTTCCCTGACCGGGACAGGGCTACATACGCAGTATTTT. This rearrangement joins TRBV6-5 to TRBJ2-3, with 9 bases identical to TRBD1. The germline V gene has CDR1 MNHEY and CDR2 SVGAGI. V dropped 4 bases and J dropped 7; count of bases not matched to a gene: 12. The CDR3 has 16 amino acids.

This clone has only a few counts. The chain carries TRBV4-1 and TRBJ1-2; 12 positions match TRBD1. There are 16 residues in the CDR3. V lost 3 bases, J lost 5 bases, and 7 bases stayed unmatched. Germline assignment: CDR1 MGHRA and CDR2 YSYEKL. The CDR3 coding sequence is TGCGCCAGCAGCCAGCCGGGACAGGGGGCGCATTATGGCTACACCTTC. Translating gives CASSQPGQGAHYGYTF.

The chain carries TRBV4-1 and TRBJ1-6; D is perhaps TRBD1 (6 bases). CDR3 length: 17 amino acids. The germline CDR1 and CDR2 sequences are MGHRA and YSYEKL. V dropped 4 bases and J dropped 10 bases, with 23 bases sitting between them. The CDR3: CASSPYNQAGVNSPLHF. The DNA for the CDR3 is TGCGCCAGCAGCCCATACAACCAGGCAGGGGTGAACTCACCCCTCCACTTT.

The chain is built from TRBV7-2 and TRBJ2-3; 8 bases align to TRBD2. Germline trimming cut 3 bases from V and 2 bases from J; bases unmatched to any gene: 4. Germline CDR1 reads SGHTA; CDR2 reads FQGNSA. There are 15 residues in the CDR3. CDR3 region: CASSFPGLVTDTQYF. The CDR3, as DNA: TGTGCCAGCAGCTTTCCGGGACTAGTCACAGATACGCAGTATTTT.

This chain uses TRBV5-4 with TRBJ2-5, with D hard to call. V lost 3 bases and J 0 bases, leaving 3 bases between the germline ends. The V gene's germline CDR1 is SGHNT and CDR2 YYREEE (reference sequence). This CDR3 region has 12 residues. This CDR3 is CASSYDQETQYF. In DNA form, the CDR3 reads TGTGCCAGCAGCTACGACCAAGAGACCCAGTACTTC.

This clone was found a few times. V gene TRBV6-5 combines with J gene TRBJ2-7, with 8 positions matching TRBD2. Germline V gives CDR1 MNHEY, CDR2 SVGAGI. The CDR3 loop spans 13 amino acids. Unmatched junction bases numbered 2, after V lost 2 bases and J lost 5 bases. The CDR3 sequence: CASSYEGLDEQYF. CDR3 DNA sequence: TGTGCCAGCAGTTACGAGGGACTAGACGAGCAGTACTTC.

This clone was seen a handful of times. The chain carries TRBV4-3 and TRBJ2-1; 8 nucleotides agree with TRBD2. J gave up 13 bases and V 3 bases, and 11 bases lay outside the gene matches. The CDR3 has 14 amino acids. The germline V gene has CDR1 LGHNA and CDR2 YSLEER. CDR3 in DNA: TGCGCCAGCAGCCAGGGCCTTTCTAGCGGGCCCCAGTTCTTC. Its protein is CASSQGLSSGPQFF.

The table lists this clone with a few counts. This chain uses TRBV11-2 with TRBJ2-6; D uncertain. The V gene lost 7 bases and the J gene lost 0 bases, with 4 bases spanning the gap. The CDR3 covers 13 residues. Germline CDR1 reads SGHAT; CDR2 reads FQNNGV. The CDR3 DNA reads as TGTGCCAGCACCACCTCTGGGGCCAACGTCCTGACTTTC. Its protein is CASTTSGANVLTF.

This clone appeared a single time. The chain is built from TRBV6-6 and TRBJ2-7; no clear D. The germline V gene has CDR1 MNHNY and CDR2 SVGAGI (reference sequence). The CDR3 length is 11 residues. V shed 5 bases and J shed 1 base, with 3 bases lying between them. CDR3 protein: CASSQSYEQYF. The CDR3 DNA reads TGTGCCAGCAGTCAATCCTACGAGCAGTACTTC.

V gene TRBV10-1 combines with J gene TRBJ2-3; the D is unclear. The germline gives CDR1 WNHNN, CDR2 SYGVQD (reference sequence). V was pared by 8 bases and J by 7 bases, with 13 bases between. CDR3 length equals 12 residues. Written as DNA, the CDR3 is TGCGCCAGCGGAAGACAAACCTATACGCAGTATTTT. Amino acid sequence: CASGRQTYTQYF.

This clone was counted only a few times. The CDR3 reads CASSRPTSGKNNEQFF. The CDR3 DNA follows: TGCGCCAGCAGCCGGCCTACTAGCGGGAAAAACAATGAGCAGTTCTTC. The rearrangement joins TRBV4-1 to TRBJ2-1; 10 bases match TRBD2. V was clipped by 4 bases and J by 5 bases; unmatched bases: 8. The germline gives CDR1 MGHRA, CDR2 YSYEKL. This CDR3 spans 16 amino acids.

The chain is built from TRBV15 and TRBJ2-5; D is possibly TRBD2 (6 bases). CDR3 length equals 14 residues. Trimming cost V 0 bases and J 2 bases, with 7 bases left between them. CDR1 and CDR2 (germline): LNHNV, YYDKDF (reference sequence). Here the CDR3 DNA reads TGTGCCACCAGCAGAGATGGGACTCAAGAGACCCAGTACTTC. Translation gives CATSRDGTQETQYF.

This clone came up a few times. The J gene is TRBJ2-4, the V gene TRBV4-1; 7 nucleotides line up with TRBD2. The V segment lost 0 bases and the J segment 2 bases; nucleotides outside the gene matches: 13. CDR1 is MGHRA, CDR2 YSYEKL, per germline. This CDR3 is 19 amino acids long. The CDR3 is CASSQDIRGGLWTKNIQYF. Here the CDR3 DNA reads TGCGCCAGCAGCCAAGATATTCGCGGGGGATTATGGACCAAAAACATTCAGTACTTC.

This chain links TRBV27 with TRBJ1-1; no clear D. Germline V CDR1 and CDR2: MNHEY, SMNVEV (reference sequence). V gave up 3 bases and J gave up 0 bases, with 5 bases separating them. CDR3 length equals 13 residues. The CDR3 loop reads CASSFKMNTEAFF. As DNA, the CDR3 is TGTGCCAGCAGTTTTAAGATGAACACTGAAGCTTTCTTT.

In this sample, this clone turned up a few times. V is TRBV29-1 and J is TRBJ1-2; weak D call: TRBD1 (5 bases). V gave up 4 bases and J gave up 5 bases, with 17 bases separating them. Germline CDR1 and CDR2: SQVTM and ANQGSEA. The CDR3 runs 14 residues. CDR3 coding DNA: TGCAGCGTTGGGCAGGGCCTCTTGGGGTATGGCTACACCTTC. This codes for CSVGQGLLGYGYTF.

V is TRBV28 and J is TRBJ2-2; the D is unclear. The CDR3 is made up of 12 amino acids. V was cut by 3 bases and J by 3 bases, with 2 bases left in between. CDR1 and CDR2 from the germline V gene are MDHEN and SYDVKM. The CDR3 region has the DNA TGTGCCAGCAGTTTCGACACCGGGGAGCTGTTTTTT. Protein product: CASSFDTGELFF.

A remark on this clone: Within the sample, other DNA sequences also encode this same CDR3. This chain joins TRBV4-3 and TRBJ2-3; TRBD2 aligns across 7 bases. CDR3 length: 15 amino acids. CDR1 is LGHNA and CDR2 is YSLEER in the germline V gene. Germline trimming cut 2 bases from V and 2 bases from J; bases unmatched to any gene: 4. CDR3 region: CASSQTGGSTDTQYF. CDR3 coding DNA: TGCGCCAGCAGCCAAACCGGGGGGTCCACAGATACGCAGTATTTT.

The J gene is TRBJ2-5, the V gene TRBV5-4, with 11 bases matching TRBD2. The CDR3 is 16 amino acids. CDR1 and CDR2 (germline): SGHNT, YYREEE (reference sequence). V was pared by 3 bases and J by 4 bases, with 8 bases of the junction left unmatched. The CDR3 spells CASSSTSGGLGETQYF. In DNA, the CDR3 is TGTGCCAGCAGCTCTACTAGCGGGGGTCTGGGAGAGACCCAGTACTTC.

The chain uses TRBV5-1 and TRBJ2-5; no definite D call. V lost 0 bases, J lost 5 bases, and 11 bases lay in between. From germline, CDR1 is SGHRS and CDR2 YFSETQ. This CDR3 contains 14 residues. The CDR3 region is CASSLAHGMETQYF. CDR3 coding DNA: TGCGCCAGCAGCTTGGCCCATGGGATGGAGACCCAGTACTTC.

The table lists this clone with a few counts. The rearrangement uses TRBV5-6 and TRBJ2-5, with 8 positions matching TRBD2. The CDR3 sequence is 15 residues long. J lost 2 bases, V lost 3 bases, and 6 bases had no gene match. Germline V gene sequence: CDR1 SGHDT, CDR2 YYEEEE. The CDR3 here is CASSSPGGGQETQYF. CDR3 bases: TGTGCCAGCAGCTCCCCCGGGGGGGGACAAGAGACCCAGTACTTC.

This chain connects TRBV29-1 to TRBJ2-5; D possibly corresponds to TRBD1 (5 bases). CDR3 length: 13 amino acids. In germline, CDR1 is SQVTM, CDR2 ANQGSEA. Trimming stripped 4 bases from V and 5 bases from J, with 14 bases between. CDR3 nucleotides: TGCAGCGTTGTAAAGGCCCCAGGGGAGACCCAGTACTTC. Its translation is CSVVKAPGETQYF.